The present T cell receptor beta chain was sequenced within a study of cytomegalovirus exposure and HLA in healthy donors. With 60 Vbeta and 13 Jbeta primers, the PCR was carried out. Authors' processing steps: There were some 87 million unique TCR beta chains by a later count, and about 12 million of them were shared. Clones were read by immunoSEQ multiplex PCR, and TCRdb kept only the in-frame ones, dropping some. That table furnishes V, J and clone size, whereas the DNA furnished D and trimming. The sample yields 25,000 to 40,000 clones, approximately 61% seen once. The receptor comes from a man aged 50-60 years in good health and CMV-seropositive. Sequenced sample: PBMCs.

In DNA form, the CDR3 reads TGTGCCAGCAGCACCGGACACGTTATCCCCGAGCAGTACTTC. Its translation: CASSTGHVIPEQYF. The J gene is TRBJ2-7, the V gene TRBV5-4; possible D gene TRBD1, 5 bases. The CDR3 is 14 residues long. Looked up from germline, CDR1 is SGHNT and CDR2 is YYREEE (reference sequence). Trimming stripped 4 bases from V and 6 bases from J, with 17 bases between.